This TCR beta chain derives from a study of cytomegalovirus exposure and HLA in healthy donors. This CDR3 has 17 amino acids. CDR1 and CDR2 from the germline V gene are SGHVS and FQNEAQ. V shed 4 bases, J shed 4 bases, and the junction held 7 bases outside the gene matches. PCR used 60 Vbeta primers and 13 Jbeta primers. Produced via immunoSEQ multiplex PCR; TCRdb's table is partial and in-frame only. The table records roughly 110,000 clones, 82% of them present only once. The V and J genes are TRBV7-8 and TRBJ2-1; 13 positions agree with TRBD2. The sample comprised PBMCs. The receptor was derived from a man aged 50 to 59 in good health and CMV-seronegative. The CDR3 bases are TGTGCCAGCAGCTCAGGACTAGCGGGGGCCCTATACAATGAGCAGTTCTTC. It specifies CASSSGLAGALYNEQFF.